The clone carrying this T cell receptor beta chain has ten or more counts. The antigen is not known. The sample is drawn from a study of metastatic and nonmetastatic thyroid tumors. Study-level background: Malignant and benign thyroid patients had repertoires compared in peripheral blood and tumor or nodule tissue.

The CDR3 loop spans 15 amino acids. V was clipped by 6 bases and J by 7 bases, with 19 bases between them. The germline gives CDR1 MDHEN, CDR2 SYDVKM. Until they underwent thyroid surgery, no patient had received any treatment. In the original processing: What underpinned the distant-metastasis classifier for papillary thyroid cancer was the set of CDR3 differences across clinicopathological groups. TCRdb re-clonotyped the PCR reads through MiXCR. The V and J calls were determined by TCRdb, not by the authors. The repertoire includes some 34,000 clones, 15% to 20% of them detected once, and approximately 4.6% sits in the top ten. General study points: In both blood and tumor samples, TCR beta diversity was reported significantly higher for malignant than benign nodules.

The TCR was taken from a female donor with papillary thyroid cancer or a benign thyroid nodule (not recorded which). Some clones in this sample may be carry-over from other donors' samples. The sample was blood. This rearrangement joins TRBV28 to TRBJ1-3; D perhaps matches TRBD1 (6 bases). CDR3 sequence reads: CASSIQGPPPNTIYF. In nucleotides, the CDR3 is TGTGCCAGCAGCATCCAGGGGCCCCCCCCCAACACCATATATTTT.